The next 25 T cell receptor beta chains were all read from a single sample in a study of T-cell memory formation after mild COVID-19 (dated by TCRdb to about 2021). The library was made by 5' RACE. Sequencing took place on an Illumina NovaSeq 6000. TCRdb redid the processing of the public reads, applying fastp at Q25 and MiXCR, and retained in-frame beta chains. CDR3 protein duplicates are merged, each entry listing the most common genes and DNA. A total of 350,000 or so distinct CDR3 sequences appear in this sample, approximately 13% of them only once. Around 21% of the sample goes to the ten largest clones. The sequenced material came from PBMCs or a T cell subset sorted from them (not recorded which). The receptors were gathered from a man younger than 35 who had mild COVID-19 (a few samples of this study predate the infection). The sample titles of this study are shuffled in the database, so cell type and time point are left out; the donor was told from shared clones.

This clonotype has more than one count but fewer than ten. The chain combines TRBV5-5 with TRBJ1-2; D ambiguous. The CDR3 consists of 13 residues. CDR1 SGHKS and CDR2 YYEKEE come from the germline V gene (reference sequence). V lost 2 bases and J lost 6, with 11 bases in between. The CDR3 protein is CASSFYGNDGYTF. In DNA, the CDR3 is TGTGCCAGCAGCTTTTACGGGAACGATGGCTACACCTTC.

This clonotype was seen more than once but under ten times. The chain joins TRBV5-6 to TRBJ1-1; 7 nucleotides align to TRBD1. V trimming: 4 bases; J trimming: 7 bases; junction bases outside the gene matches: 7. The CDR3 has 13 amino acids. The germline V gene encodes CDR1 SGHDT and CDR2 YYEEEE. CDR3 bases: TGTGCCAGCAGCCTCCGGACAGGCGATGAAGCTTTCTTT. The encoded protein is CASSLRTGDEAFF. The full variable domain, with the rest looked up from reference TRBV5-6 and TRBJ1-1, is DAGVTQSPTHLIKTRGQQVTLRCSPKSGHDTVSWYQQALGQGPQFIFQYYEEEERQRGNFPDRFSGHQFPNYSSELNVNALLLGDSALYLCASSLRTGDEAFFGQGTRLTVV.

A few counts support this clonotype. The CDR3 DNA sequence: TGTGCCAGCAGCTTAAAACTTCTCGCGGAAGAGACCCAGTACTTC. Translating it yields CASSLKLLAEETQYF. The gene calls are TRBV7-2 and TRBJ2-5; D unclear. V was cut by 2 bases and J by 3 bases, with 13 bases left in between. This CDR3 is 15 amino acids long. Germline CDR1 and CDR2: SGHTA and FQGNSA.

CDR3 loop: CASSEMILDLNTEAFF. CDR3 nucleotide sequence: TGTGCCAGCAGTGAAATGATACTGGATTTGAACACTGAAGCTTTCTTT. The gene calls are TRBV2 and TRBJ1-1; D not certain. V gave up 2 bases and J gave up 0 bases, with 13 bases separating them. This CDR3 is built from 16 residues. Germline V gene sequence: CDR1 SNHLY, CDR2 FYNNEI. The entire variable domain, with the rest obtained from reference TRBV2 and TRBJ1-1, is as follows: EPEVTQTPSHQVTQMGQEVILRCVPISNHLYFYWYRQILGQKVEFLVSFYNNEISEKSEIFDDQFSVERPDGSNFTLKIRSTKLEDSAMYFCASSEMILDLNTEAFFGQGTRLTVV.

This clonotype showed up just a few times. This chain uses TRBV12-3 or TRBV12-4 with TRBJ1-1, with D unclear. The CDR3 extends over 13 amino acids. V lost 5 bases and J 2 bases, leaving 9 bases between the germline ends. Written as DNA, the CDR3 is TGTGCCAGCAGTGACAACGTTAACACTGAAGCTTTCTTT. Its translation: CASSDNVNTEAFF.

This clonotype was observed a handful of times. The chain has TRBV5-1 and TRBJ2-1; D remains unclear. V was trimmed by 6 bases and J by 5 bases, leaving 12 bases between them. This CDR3 contains 13 residues. Germline values: CDR1 SGHRS, CDR2 YFSETQ. CDR3 in DNA: TGCGCCAGCAATTTGGACCCTAACAATGAGCAGTTCTTC. It yields the protein CASNLDPNNEQFF. The whole variable domain, filled in from reference TRBV5-1 and TRBJ2-1, reads KAGVTQTPRYLIKTRGQQVTLSCSPISGHRSVSWYQQTPGQGLQFLFEYFSETQRNKGNFPGRFSGRQFSNSRSEMNVSTLELGDSALYLCASNLDPNNEQFFGPGTRLTVL.

This clonotype has a handful of counts. V and J are TRBV6-5 and TRBJ2-7, with D perhaps matching TRBD2 (5 bases). Looked up from germline, CDR1 is MNHEY and CDR2 is SVGAGI. The V gene lost 0 bases and the J gene lost 2 bases, with 11 bases spanning the gap. This CDR3 is 15 amino acids long. The DNA of the CDR3 is TGTGCCAGCAGTTACTCTGGAGCGGTCCCCTACGAGCAGTACTTC. This codes for CASSYSGAVPYEQYF.

The table lists this clonotype with a few counts. This CDR3 is CASGYSGGPNTGELFF. CDR3 DNA sequence: TGTGCCAGCGGATACAGCGGGGGCCCGAACACCGGGGAGCTGTTTTTT. The chain joins TRBV7-9 to TRBJ2-2; 8 bases fit TRBD2. V dropped 8 bases and J dropped 0; count of bases not matched to a gene: 8. The CDR3 loop spans 16 amino acids. CDR1 is SEHNR, CDR2 FQNEAQ, per germline (reference sequence).

The CDR3, as DNA: TGCGCCAGCAGCCAAGGAGGTCTGGGGAATTCACCCCTCCACTTT. This encodes CASSQGGLGNSPLHF. The chain employs TRBV4-3 and TRBJ1-6; D is ambiguous. This CDR3 comprises 15 residues. Trimming removed 1 base at V and 7 bases at J, with 11 bases between. Looked up from germline, CDR1 is LGHNA and CDR2 is YSLEER.

This clonotype was seen a handful of times. The gene calls are TRBV12-3 or TRBV12-4 and TRBJ1-1; TRBD1 agrees at 11 bases. The CDR3 contains 16 residues. V was pared by 5 bases and J by 2 bases, with 7 bases of the junction left unmatched. In nucleotides, the CDR3 is TGTGCCAGCAGTCACGGGGACAGGGGGTACAACACTGAAGCTTTCTTT. Residues: CASSHGDRGYNTEAFF.

This clonotype was observed a few times. CDR3 bases: TGCAGTGCTAGAGATGGCGGGGGTAGCACAGATACGCAGTATTTT. Protein: CSARDGGGSTDTQYF. The chain couples TRBV20-1 to TRBJ2-3, with 7 bases matching TRBD2. Germline CDR1 reads DFQATT; CDR2 reads SNEGSKA (reference sequence). Trimming at V came to 0 bases and at J to 0 bases, leaving 3 bases not matched to a gene. This CDR3 spans 15 amino acids.

This clonotype has only a few counts. The chain has TRBV14 and TRBJ2-7, with 8 positions matching TRBD1. J gave up 5 bases and V 5 bases, and 2 bases lay outside the gene matches. The CDR3 covers 12 residues. Germline lookup yields CDR1 SGHDN and CDR2 FVKESK. The chain's CDR3 is CASSLTGDEQYV. As DNA, the CDR3 is TGTGCCAGCAGCTTGACAGGGGACGAGCAGTACGTC.

The rearrangement links TRBV4-3 to TRBJ2-7; no reliable D call. V dropped 4 bases and J dropped 0 bases, with 4 bases sitting between them. The CDR3 length is 12 residues. Germline values: CDR1 LGHNA, CDR2 YSLEER. CDR3 amino acids: CASSRGSYEQYV. CDR3 nucleotide sequence: TGCGCCAGCAGCCGGGGCTCCTACGAGCAGTACGTC.

This clonotype was observed at least ten times. V and J are TRBV6-6 and TRBJ1-5; D is ambiguous. CDR3 size: 11 residues. V lost 6 bases to trimming and J lost 7 bases, with 7 bases between them. The V gene's germline CDR1 is MNHNY and CDR2 SVGAGI (reference sequence). DNA of the CDR3: TGTGCCAGCAGCTCCGAACAGCCCCAGCATTTT. Protein sequence: CASSSEQPQHF.

The chain employs TRBV12-3 or TRBV12-4 and TRBJ2-6, with D perhaps assigned TRBD1 or TRBD2 (5 bases each). The CDR3 contains 16 residues. V lost 6 bases to trimming and J lost 2 bases, with 14 bases between them. CDR3 residues: CASRLTATTGANVLTF. In nucleotides, the CDR3 is TGTGCCAGCAGATTGACAGCGACTACTGGGGCCAACGTCCTGACTTTC.

The rearrangement uses TRBV12-3 or TRBV12-4 and TRBJ2-3; D is possibly TRBD2 (7 bases). Between the trimmed V and J ends, which lost 3 bases and 7 bases, there was a span of 17 bases. The CDR3 extends over 15 amino acids. As DNA, the CDR3 is TGTGCCAGCAGTTTGGGGGGGGCGAGTAGCCATACGCAGTATTTT. Protein: CASSLGGASSHTQYF.

The CDR3 is CASSVGTYSNQPQHF. The CDR3 DNA reads as TGTGCCAGCAGCGTGGGAACTTATAGCAATCAGCCCCAGCATTTT. The chain is built from TRBV7-2 and TRBJ1-5; D is unclear. Trimming took 5 bases from V and 0 from J, leaving 11 bases between them. This CDR3 has 15 amino acids. Per germline, CDR1 SGHTA and CDR2 FQGNSA.

This clonotype was recorded a few times. This rearrangement joins TRBV7-9 to TRBJ2-3; D perhaps matches TRBD1 (5 bases). CDR1 SEHNR and CDR2 FQNEAQ come from the germline V gene (reference sequence). The CDR3 runs 14 residues. Trimming stripped 3 bases from V and 2 bases from J, with 9 bases between. The CDR3: CASSFDRNTDTQYF. The CDR3 DNA follows: TGTGCCAGCAGCTTCGACAGAAACACAGATACGCAGTATTTT.

This chain uses TRBV18 with TRBJ1-4; D is perhaps TRBD1 (5 bases). Trimming shortened V by 2 bases and J by 0 bases, and 16 bases separated the two germline ends. Germline lookup yields CDR1 KGHSH and CDR2 LQKENI. CDR3 length equals 18 residues. The CDR3 nucleotides are TGTGCCAGCTCACCAGCCGGGACTGGCGTTACAACTAATGAAAAACTGTTTTTT. This gives the protein CASSPAGTGVTTNEKLFF.

This clonotype was counted between two and nine times. CDR3 sequence: CASSRGTGQETQYF. As DNA, the CDR3 is TGTGCCAGCAGCAGAGGGACAGGCCAAGAGACCCAGTACTTC. The V and J genes are TRBV7-2 and TRBJ2-5; 8 nucleotides agree with TRBD1. The CDR3 length is 14 residues. V lost 5 bases and J lost 1; bases outside the gene matches: 3. Germline lookup yields CDR1 SGHTA and CDR2 FQGNSA.

This clonotype was seen repeatedly, ten times or more. The rearrangement uses TRBV12-3 or TRBV12-4 and TRBJ2-1, with a possible D match to TRBD1 (6 bases). The ends were cut back, 7 bases at V and 0 bases at J, with 10 bases in the middle. This CDR3 is built from 14 residues. CDR3 bases: TGTGCCAGCATCGGGACAAGCTCCTACAATGAGCAGTTCTTC. Its protein is CASIGTSSYNEQFF.

The rearrangement uses TRBV27 and TRBJ1-2; 8 positions match TRBD1. CDR3 size: 15 residues. Looked up from germline, CDR1 is MNHEY and CDR2 is SMNVEV (reference sequence). V lost 4 bases to trimming and J lost 3 bases; unmatched junction nucleotides: 7. The DNA of the CDR3 is TGTGCCAGCAGTTCGCCCTACAGGGGGGACTATGGCTACACCTTC. Its translation is CASSSPYRGDYGYTF.

This clonotype was counted a few times. V and J are TRBV7-9 and TRBJ1-1, with TRBD1 identical over 7 bases. This CDR3 has 14 residues. V lost 5 bases and J lost 7; bases outside the gene matches: 10. Germline CDR1 reads SEHNR; CDR2 reads FQNEAQ (reference sequence). The CDR3 DNA sequence: TGTGCCAGCAGCAAGCAGACCGGGACAGTTGAAGCTTTCTTT. Translated: CASSKQTGTVEAFF.

The V call is TRBV19, the J call TRBJ1-1; D unclear. The CDR3 runs 11 residues. V dropped 6 bases and J dropped 4 bases, with 6 bases sitting between them. Germline CDR1 LNHDA, CDR2 SQIVND (reference sequence). The CDR3 nucleotides are TGTGCCAGTAGCCAGCTCACTGAAGCTTTCTTT. It yields the protein CASSQLTEAFF.

V and J are TRBV19 and TRBJ1-5; D gene unclear. This CDR3 has 16 amino acids. Germline CDR1 LNHDA, CDR2 SQIVND (reference sequence). V shed 6 bases and J shed 0 bases, with 15 bases lying between them. CDR3 sequence: CASRFFDPYSNQPQHF. The CDR3 DNA is TGTGCCAGTAGATTCTTCGATCCTTATAGCAATCAGCCCCAGCATTTT. Full variable domain (outside the CDR3, taken from reference TRBV19 and TRBJ1-5): DGGITQSPKYLFRKEGQNVTLSCEQNLNHDAMYWYRQDPGQGLRLIYYSQIVNDFQKGDIAEGYSVSREKKESFPLTVTSAQKNPTAFYLCASRFFDPYSNQPQHFGDGTRLSIL.